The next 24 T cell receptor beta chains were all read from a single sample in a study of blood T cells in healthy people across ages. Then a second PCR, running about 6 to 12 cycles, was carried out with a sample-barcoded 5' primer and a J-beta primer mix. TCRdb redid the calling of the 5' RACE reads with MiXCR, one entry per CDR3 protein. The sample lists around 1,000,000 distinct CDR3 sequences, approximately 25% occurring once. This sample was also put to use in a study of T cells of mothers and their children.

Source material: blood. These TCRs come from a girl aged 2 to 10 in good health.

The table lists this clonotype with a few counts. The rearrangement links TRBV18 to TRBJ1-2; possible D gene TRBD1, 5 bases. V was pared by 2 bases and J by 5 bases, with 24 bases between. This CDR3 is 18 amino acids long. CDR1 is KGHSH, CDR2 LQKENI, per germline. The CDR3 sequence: CASSPTPDRPVSGYGYTF. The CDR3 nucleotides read TGTGCCAGCTCACCAACCCCTGACAGACCAGTTAGTGGGTATGGCTACACCTTC.

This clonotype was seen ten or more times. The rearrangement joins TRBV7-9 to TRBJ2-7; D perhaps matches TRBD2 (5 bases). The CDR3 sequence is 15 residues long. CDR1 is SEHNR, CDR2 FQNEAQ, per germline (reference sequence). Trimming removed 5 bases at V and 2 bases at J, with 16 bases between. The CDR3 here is CASSIEDGNTYEQYF. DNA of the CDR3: TGTGCCAGCAGCATTGAGGACGGGAACACCTACGAGCAGTACTTC.

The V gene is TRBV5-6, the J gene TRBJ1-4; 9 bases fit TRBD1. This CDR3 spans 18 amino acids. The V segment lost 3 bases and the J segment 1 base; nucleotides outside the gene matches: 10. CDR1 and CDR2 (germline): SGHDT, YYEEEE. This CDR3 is CASSSGQGSFGTNEKLFF. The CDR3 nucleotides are TGTGCCAGCAGCTCCGGACAGGGGAGCTTTGGAACTAATGAAAAACTGTTTTTT.

In DNA, the CDR3 is TGTGCCAGTAGTATCGGTGAATTCGGGACCCAGTACTTC. Encoded protein: CASSIGEFGTQYF. The gene calls are TRBV19 and TRBJ2-5; no reliable D call. CDR3 size: 13 residues. Germline CDR1 LNHDA, CDR2 SQIVND (reference sequence). V was clipped by 3 bases and J by 7 bases, with 12 bases between them. Filled out from reference TRBV19 and TRBJ2-5, the complete variable domain reads DGGITQSPKYLFRKEGQNVTLSCEQNLNHDAMYWYRQDPGQGLRLIYYSQIVNDFQKGDIAEGYSVSREKKESFPLTVTSAQKNPTAFYLCASSIGEFGTQYFGPGTRLLVL.

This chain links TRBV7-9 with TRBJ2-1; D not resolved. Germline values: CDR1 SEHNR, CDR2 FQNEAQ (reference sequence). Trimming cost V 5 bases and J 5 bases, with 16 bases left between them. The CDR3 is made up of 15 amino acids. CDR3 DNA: TGTGCCAGCAGCCTGGACCAACTATCCAACAATGAGCAGTTCTTC. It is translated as CASSLDQLSNNEQFF.

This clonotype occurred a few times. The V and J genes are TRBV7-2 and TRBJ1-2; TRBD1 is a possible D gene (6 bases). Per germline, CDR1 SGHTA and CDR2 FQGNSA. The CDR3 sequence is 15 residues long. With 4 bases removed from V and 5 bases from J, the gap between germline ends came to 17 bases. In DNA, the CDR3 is TGTGCCAGCAGCTCTTGGGGACCAGGGGATTATGGCTACACCTTC. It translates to CASSSWGPGDYGYTF.

The CDR3 DNA reads as TGCAGTGCGCTCTCTACGGGACAGGGGGCAAGTGATACGCAGTATTTT. Amino acid sequence: CSALSTGQGASDTQYF. The rearrangement links TRBV20-1 to TRBJ2-3, with 12 bases identical to TRBD1. From germline, CDR1 is DFQATT and CDR2 SNEGSKA (reference sequence). The CDR3 runs 16 residues. V dropped 6 bases and J dropped 6; count of bases not matched to a gene: 13.

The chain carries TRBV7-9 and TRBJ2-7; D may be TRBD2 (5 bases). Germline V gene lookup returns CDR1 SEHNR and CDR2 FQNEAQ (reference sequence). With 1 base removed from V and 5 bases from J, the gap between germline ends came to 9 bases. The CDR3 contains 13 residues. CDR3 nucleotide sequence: TGTGCCAGCAGCTTAGAACTGGAGGACGAGCAGTACTTC. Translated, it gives CASSLELEDEQYF.

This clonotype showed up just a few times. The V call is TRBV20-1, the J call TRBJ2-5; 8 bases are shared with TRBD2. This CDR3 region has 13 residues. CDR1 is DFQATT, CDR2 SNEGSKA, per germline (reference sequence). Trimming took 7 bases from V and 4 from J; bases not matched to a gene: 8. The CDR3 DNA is TGCAGTGTCCGGACGGGAGGGAGAGAGACCCAGTACTTC. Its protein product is CSVRTGGRETQYF.

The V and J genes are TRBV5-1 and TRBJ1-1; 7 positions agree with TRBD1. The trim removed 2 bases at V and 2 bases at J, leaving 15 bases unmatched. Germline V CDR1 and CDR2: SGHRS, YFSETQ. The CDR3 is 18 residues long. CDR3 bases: TGCGCCAGCAGCTTTAACCTCGCCCCGGGACAGTATAACACTGAAGCTTTCTTT. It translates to CASSFNLAPGQYNTEAFF.

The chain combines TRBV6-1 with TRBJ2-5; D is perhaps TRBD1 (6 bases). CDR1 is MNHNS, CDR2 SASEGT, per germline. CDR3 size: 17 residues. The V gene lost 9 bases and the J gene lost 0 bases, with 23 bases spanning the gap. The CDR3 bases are TGTGCCAGTGCAGGGGCCGCATACAATTGGTACCAAGAGACCCAGTACTTC. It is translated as CASAGAAYNWYQETQYF.

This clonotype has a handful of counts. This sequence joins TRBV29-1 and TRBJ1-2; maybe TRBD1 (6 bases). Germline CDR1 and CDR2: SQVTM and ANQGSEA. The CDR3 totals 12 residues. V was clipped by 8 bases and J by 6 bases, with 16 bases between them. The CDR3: CSTLEQGHGYTF. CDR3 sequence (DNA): TGCAGCACACTAGAACAGGGACATGGCTACACCTTC.

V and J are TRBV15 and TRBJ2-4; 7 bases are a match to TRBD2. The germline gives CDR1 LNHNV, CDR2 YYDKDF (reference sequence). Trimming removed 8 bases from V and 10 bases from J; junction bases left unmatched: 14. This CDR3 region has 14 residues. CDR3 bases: TGTGCCACCGACGACTCTAGCGGAACTAATATTCAGTACTTC. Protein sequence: CATDDSSGTNIQYF.

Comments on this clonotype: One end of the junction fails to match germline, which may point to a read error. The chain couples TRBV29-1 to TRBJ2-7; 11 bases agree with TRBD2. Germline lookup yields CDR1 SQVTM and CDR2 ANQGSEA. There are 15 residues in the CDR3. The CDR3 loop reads CSVEPQTQLAGGRFF. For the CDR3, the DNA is TGCAGCGTTGAACCTCAAACTCAGCTAGCGGGAGGACGGTTCTTC.

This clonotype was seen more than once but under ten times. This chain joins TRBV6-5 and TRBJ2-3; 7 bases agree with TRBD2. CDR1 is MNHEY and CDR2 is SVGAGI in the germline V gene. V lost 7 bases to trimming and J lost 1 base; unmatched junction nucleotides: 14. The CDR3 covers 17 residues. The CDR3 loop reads CASTYYQGGSGTDTQYF. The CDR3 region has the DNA TGTGCCAGCACCTACTACCAGGGAGGGTCTGGCACAGATACGCAGTATTTT.

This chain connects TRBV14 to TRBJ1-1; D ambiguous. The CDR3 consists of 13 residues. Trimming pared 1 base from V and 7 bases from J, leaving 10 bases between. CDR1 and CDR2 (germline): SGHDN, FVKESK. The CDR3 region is CASSQGSRVEAFF. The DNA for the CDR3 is TGTGCCAGCAGCCAAGGGAGTCGGGTTGAAGCTTTCTTT.

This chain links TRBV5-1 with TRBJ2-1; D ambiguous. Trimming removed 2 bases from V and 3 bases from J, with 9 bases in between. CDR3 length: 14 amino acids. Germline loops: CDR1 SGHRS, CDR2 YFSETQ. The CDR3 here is CASSFDRVYNEQFF. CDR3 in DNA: TGCGCCAGCAGCTTCGATAGGGTCTACAATGAGCAGTTCTTC.

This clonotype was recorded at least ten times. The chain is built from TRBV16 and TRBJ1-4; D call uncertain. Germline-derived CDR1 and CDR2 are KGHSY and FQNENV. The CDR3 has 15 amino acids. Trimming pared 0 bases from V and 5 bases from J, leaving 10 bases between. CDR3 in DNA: TGTGCCAGCAGCCAATCTGGCAGCTTAAATGAAAAACTGTTTTTT. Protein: CASSQSGSLNEKLFF.

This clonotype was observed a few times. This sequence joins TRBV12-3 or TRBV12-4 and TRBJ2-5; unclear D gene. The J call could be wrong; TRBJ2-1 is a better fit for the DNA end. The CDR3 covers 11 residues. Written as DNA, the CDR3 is TGTGCCATCGAATCGACTTCTGAGCAGTTCTTC. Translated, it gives CAIESTSEQFF.

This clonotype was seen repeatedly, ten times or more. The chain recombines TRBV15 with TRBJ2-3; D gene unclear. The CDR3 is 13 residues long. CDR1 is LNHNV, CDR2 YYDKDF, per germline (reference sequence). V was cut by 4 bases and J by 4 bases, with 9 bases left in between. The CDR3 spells CATSTNPPDTQYF. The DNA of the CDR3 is TGTGCCACCAGCACCAACCCCCCAGATACGCAGTATTTT. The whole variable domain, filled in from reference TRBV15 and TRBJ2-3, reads DAMVIQNPRYQVTQFGKPVTLSCSQTLNHNVMYWYQQKSSQAPKLLFHYYDKDFNNEADTPDNFQSRRPNTSFCFLDIRSPGLGDTAMYLCATSTNPPDTQYFGPGTRLTVL.

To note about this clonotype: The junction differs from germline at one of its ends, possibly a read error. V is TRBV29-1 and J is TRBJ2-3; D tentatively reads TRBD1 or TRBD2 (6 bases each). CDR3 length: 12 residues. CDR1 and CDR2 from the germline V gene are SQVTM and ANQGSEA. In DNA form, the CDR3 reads TGCAGCGTTGCAGGGGAGGCAGATAGGCAGTATTTT. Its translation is CSVAGEADRQYF.

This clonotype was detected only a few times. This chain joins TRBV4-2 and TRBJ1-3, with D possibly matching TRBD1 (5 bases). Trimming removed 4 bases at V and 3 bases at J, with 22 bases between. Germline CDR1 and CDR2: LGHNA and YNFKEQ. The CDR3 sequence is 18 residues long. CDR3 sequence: CASSRAVSAQGDGNTIYF. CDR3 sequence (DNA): TGTGCCAGCAGCCGGGCAGTGTCTGCGCAGGGCGATGGAAACACCATATATTTT.

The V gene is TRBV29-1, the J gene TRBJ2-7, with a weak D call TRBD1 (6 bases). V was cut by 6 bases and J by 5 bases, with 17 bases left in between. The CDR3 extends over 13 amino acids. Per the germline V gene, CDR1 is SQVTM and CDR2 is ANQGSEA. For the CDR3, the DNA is TGCAGCGTCGCTTACAGGGCTGTCAACGAGCAGTACTTC. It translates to CSVAYRAVNEQYF.

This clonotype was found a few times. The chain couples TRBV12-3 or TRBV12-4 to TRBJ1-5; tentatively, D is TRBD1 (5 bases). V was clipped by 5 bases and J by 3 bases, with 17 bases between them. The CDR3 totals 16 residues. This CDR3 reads CASSRLGGALNQPQHF. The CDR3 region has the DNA TGTGCCAGCAGTCGCCTGGGGGGTGCCCTCAATCAGCCCCAGCATTTT.